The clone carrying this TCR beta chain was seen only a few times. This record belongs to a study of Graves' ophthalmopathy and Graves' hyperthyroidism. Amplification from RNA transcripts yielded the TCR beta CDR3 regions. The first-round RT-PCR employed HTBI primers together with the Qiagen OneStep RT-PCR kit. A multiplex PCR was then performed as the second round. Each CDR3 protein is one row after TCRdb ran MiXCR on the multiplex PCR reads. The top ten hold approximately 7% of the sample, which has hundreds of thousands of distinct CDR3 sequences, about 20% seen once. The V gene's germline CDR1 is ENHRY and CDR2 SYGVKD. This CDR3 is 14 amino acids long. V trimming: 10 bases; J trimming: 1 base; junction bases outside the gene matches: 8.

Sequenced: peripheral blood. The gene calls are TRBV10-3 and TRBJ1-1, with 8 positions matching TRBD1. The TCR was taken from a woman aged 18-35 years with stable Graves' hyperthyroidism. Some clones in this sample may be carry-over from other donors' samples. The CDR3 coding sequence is TGTGCCACAAGACAGGGGATGGGGAACACTGAAGCTTTCTTT. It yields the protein CATRQGMGNTEAFF.